The clone carrying this TCR beta chain has only one observation. The data belong to a study of cytomegalovirus exposure and HLA in healthy donors. From the 120-subject validation cohort, which was separate from the approximately 700-subject first cohort, the donors were drawn. Sequencing used immunoSEQ multiplex PCR; TCRdb keeps in-frame clones, though not all of them. The data contain approximately 280,000 clones, 80% to 90% of them singletons. Sequencing was performed on PBMCs. The receptor comes from a woman in her late teens or twenties in good health and CMV-seronegative.

DNA for the CDR3: TGTGCCAGCAGCTTCGGGGTTGGCTACACCTTC. It is translated as CASSFGVGYTF. The chain carries TRBV5-6 and TRBJ1-2; D gene ambiguous. Trimming shortened V by 2 bases and J by 7 bases, and 6 bases separated the two germline ends. The CDR3 totals 11 residues. Looked up from germline, CDR1 is SGHDT and CDR2 is YYEEEE. Filled out from reference TRBV5-6 and TRBJ1-2, the complete variable domain reads DAGVTQSPTHLIKTRGQQVTLRCSPKSGHDTVSWYQQALGQGPQFIFQYYEEEERQRGNFPDRFSGHQFPNYSSELNVNALLLGDSALYLCASSFGVGYTFGSGTRLTVV.